The 32 T cell receptor beta chains in this list originate from one sample, sequenced in a study of Ad26.COV2.S vaccination and SARS-CoV-2 variants. Described treatment: 15 to 20 received Ad26.COV2.S at low or high dose, single or two shots; 5 received placebo; per-sample allocation not given. Collection of the samples took place on day 63 after the first injection of vaccine or placebo. Produced via immunoSEQ multiplex PCR; TCRdb's table is partial and in-frame only. Of 240,000 or so clones listed, around 89% were seen once; the top ten hold approximately 11%. The sample in question was peripheral blood, obtained in a trial of Ad26.COV2.S vaccine versus placebo. The receptors shown here come from a person between 18 and 59 years old who received the Ad26.COV2.S COVID-19 vaccine or a placebo.

The genes are TRBV5-4 and TRBJ2-7; TRBD1 matches 7 bases. Germline CDR1 is SGHNT and CDR2 is YYREEE (reference sequence). The CDR3 length is 14 residues. Germline trimming cut 4 bases from V and 5 bases from J; bases unmatched to any gene: 9. CDR3 DNA: TGTGCCAGCAGCCCGGAGACAGGGTCGGACGAGCAGTACTTC. Its protein product is CASSPETGSDEQYF.

The chain uses TRBV19 and TRBJ2-7; 9 nucleotides agree with TRBD2. The CDR3 extends over 17 amino acids. Germline lookup yields CDR1 LNHDA and CDR2 SQIVND (reference sequence). After removal of 1 base from V and 6 bases from J, the junction contained 13 bases not matched to a gene. The CDR3 protein is CASSIGGTSLSLGEQYF. The DNA for the CDR3 is TGTGCCAGTAGTATAGGGGGGACTAGCCTGTCTCTCGGCGAGCAGTACTTC.

J is TRBJ2-2 and V is TRBV5-4; the match to TRBD2 covers 11 bases. The CDR3 runs 16 residues. CDR1 and CDR2 (germline): SGHNT, YYREEE (reference sequence). V shed 0 bases and J 6 bases; nucleotides not matched to a gene: 4. CDR3 region: CASSLALAGGSGELFF. CDR3 bases: TGTGCCAGCAGCTTGGCTTTAGCGGGGGGGTCCGGGGAGCTGTTTTTT.

V usage is TRBV6-5 and J usage is TRBJ1-4; D is undetermined. Trimming took 0 bases from V and 6 from J, leaving 8 bases between them. Germline V lookup: CDR1 MNHEY, CDR2 SVGAGI. The CDR3 is made up of 14 amino acids. The CDR3 sequence: CASSYSDGDEKLFF. For the CDR3, the DNA is TGTGCCAGCAGTTACTCGGACGGGGATGAAAAACTGTTTTTT.

The chain combines TRBV2 with TRBJ2-5; D possibly corresponds to TRBD2 (5 bases). This CDR3 comprises 14 residues. With 2 bases removed from V and 0 bases from J, the gap between germline ends came to 7 bases. Germline assignment: CDR1 SNHLY and CDR2 FYNNEI. CDR3 protein: CASSERRYQETQYF. In DNA, the CDR3 is TGTGCCAGCAGTGAAAGGAGGTACCAAGAGACCCAGTACTTC.

This chain links TRBV5-1 with TRBJ1-1; possible D gene TRBD1, 5 bases. With 4 bases removed from V and 1 base from J, the gap between germline ends came to 11 bases. Germline lookup yields CDR1 SGHRS and CDR2 YFSETQ. The CDR3 is made up of 14 amino acids. The CDR3: CASSLDTGNTEAFF. The CDR3 DNA reads TGCGCCAGCAGCCTCGATACAGGGAACACTGAAGCTTTCTTT. The full variable domain, with the rest looked up from reference TRBV5-1 and TRBJ1-1, is KAGVTQTPRYLIKTRGQQVTLSCSPISGHRSVSWYQQTPGQGLQFLFEYFSETQRNKGNFPGRFSGRQFSNSRSEMNVSTLELGDSALYLCASSLDTGNTEAFFGQGTRLTVV.

The CDR3 loop reads CASSPQTGGTKDEQFF. The CDR3 DNA sequence: TGTGCCAGCTCACCTCAGACGGGGGGGACCAAAGATGAGCAGTTCTTC. The rearrangement links TRBV18 to TRBJ2-1; 8 bases align to TRBD2. The CDR3 extends over 16 amino acids. The trim removed 3 bases at V and 8 bases at J, leaving 12 bases unmatched. CDR1 is KGHSH, CDR2 LQKENI, per germline.

This rearrangement joins TRBV5-5 to TRBJ2-6, with D possibly TRBD1 on 5 matching bases. Germline CDR1 and CDR2: SGHKS and YYEKEE (reference sequence). V dropped 7 bases and J dropped 0 bases, with 14 bases sitting between them. The CDR3 has 16 residues. The CDR3 here is CASADGHFSGANVLTF. In DNA, the CDR3 is TGTGCCAGCGCCGACGGACACTTCTCTGGGGCCAACGTCCTGACTTTC.

The gene calls are TRBV5-1 and TRBJ1-1; TRBD1 agrees at 11 bases. The V segment lost 3 bases and the J segment 1 base; nucleotides outside the gene matches: 8. The germline V gene has CDR1 SGHRS and CDR2 YFSETQ. The CDR3 consists of 17 residues. CDR3 in amino acids: CASSSSAGTGGNTEAFF. In DNA form, the CDR3 reads TGCGCCAGCAGCTCATCAGCCGGGACAGGGGGGAACACTGAAGCTTTCTTT.

This clone was recorded only once. This sequence joins TRBV6-5 and TRBJ1-2; possibly TRBD1 for D (5 bases). Trimming took off 6 bases at V and 4 bases at J, with 12 bases between the two ends. CDR3 length: 13 amino acids. Germline V gene sequence: CDR1 MNHEY, CDR2 SVGAGI. The CDR3 sequence: CASRGTGSYGYTF. DNA of the CDR3: TGTGCCAGCAGAGGTACAGGCAGCTATGGCTACACCTTC.

The rearrangement links TRBV29-1 to TRBJ2-3; 7 bases align to TRBD2. The CDR3 consists of 16 residues. V lost 2 bases to trimming and J lost 4 bases; unmatched junction nucleotides: 12. Germline assignment: CDR1 SQVTM and CDR2 ANQGSEA. The DNA for the CDR3 is TGCAGCGTTGAAATTATGAGGCGGGGGAACTCAGATACGCAGTATTTT. Protein sequence: CSVEIMRRGNSDTQYF.

The gene calls are TRBV24-1 and TRBJ1-2, with 8 bases identical to TRBD1. Germline V lookup: CDR1 KGHDR, CDR2 SFDVKD. This CDR3 has 14 residues. Trimming at V came to 8 bases and at J to 6 bases, leaving 10 bases not matched to a gene. The CDR3 loop reads CATNLPGQEHGYTF. The DNA of the CDR3 is TGTGCCACCAACCTTCCGGGACAGGAACATGGCTACACCTTC.

This clone showed up just a few times. The chain has TRBV30 and TRBJ2-7, with 7 bases that match TRBD2. Losses at the gene ends were 3 bases for V and 7 bases for J; bases not matched to a gene: 12. CDR1 is GTSNPN, CDR2 SVGIG, per germline (reference sequence). The CDR3 length is 14 residues. The CDR3: CAWSEGLELGEQYF. The DNA of the CDR3 is TGTGCCTGGAGCGAAGGACTAGAATTGGGTGAGCAGTACTTC.

This sequence joins TRBV30 and TRBJ2-7, with D uncertain. The V gene's germline CDR1 is GTSNPN and CDR2 SVGIG (reference sequence). The CDR3 is made up of 11 amino acids. The CDR3 nucleotides read TGTGGGGCATCGAGCTCCTACGAGCAGTACTTC. Translating gives CGASSSYEQYF.

The rearrangement uses TRBV5-1 and TRBJ2-1; a weak D match, TRBD1 (6 bases). The CDR3 is 16 amino acids. The V and J ends lost 4 bases and 6 bases respectively, with 20 bases between them. Germline V gene data show CDR1 as SGHRS and CDR2 as YFSETQ. The CDR3 protein is CASSHTPPGAGNEQFF. Here the CDR3 DNA reads TGCGCCAGCAGCCATACCCCTCCAGGGGCGGGCAATGAGCAGTTCTTC. The variable domain in full, with the rest retrieved from reference TRBV5-1 and TRBJ2-1, is KAGVTQTPRYLIKTRGQQVTLSCSPISGHRSVSWYQQTPGQGLQFLFEYFSETQRNKGNFPGRFSGRQFSNSRSEMNVSTLELGDSALYLCASSHTPPGAGNEQFFGPGTRLTVL.

This chain connects TRBV7-6 to TRBJ2-3; D might be TRBD2 (7 bases). The germline V gene encodes CDR1 SGHVS and CDR2 FNYEAQ. Trimming pared 2 bases from V and 4 bases from J, leaving 19 bases between. CDR3 size: 17 residues. The CDR3 loop reads CASSLLGGRGGADTQYF. The DNA of the CDR3 is TGTGCCAGCAGCTTACTTGGAGGTAGGGGGGGCGCAGATACGCAGTATTTT.

The count of this clone is one. The V gene is TRBV6-1, the J gene TRBJ2-7; TRBD1 might be the D (5 bases). The ends were cut back, 6 bases at V and 2 bases at J, with 11 bases in the middle. The CDR3 runs to 13 residues. Germline values: CDR1 MNHNS, CDR2 SASEGT. CDR3 in amino acids: CASSPDSPYEQYF. The CDR3 DNA sequence: TGTGCCAGCAGCCCCGACAGCCCCTACGAGCAGTACTTC.

The chain carries TRBV4-3 and TRBJ2-1, with 8 bases matching TRBD2. The trim removed 3 bases at V and 3 bases at J, leaving 1 base unmatched. This CDR3 spans 14 amino acids. CDR1 and CDR2 from the germline V gene are LGHNA and YSLEER. The CDR3 DNA sequence: TGCGCCAGCAGCCATAGCGGGAACTACAATGAGCAGTTCTTC. This encodes CASSHSGNYNEQFF.

The rearrangement joins TRBV28 to TRBJ2-7, with 8 bases lining up with TRBD2. The germline V gene encodes CDR1 MDHEN and CDR2 SYDVKM. The J segment lost 7 bases and the V segment lost 6 bases, leaving 14 bases of the junction unmatched. The CDR3 is made up of 15 amino acids. CDR3 residues: CASSIWREVGMEQYF. The CDR3 DNA sequence: TGTGCCAGCAGCATATGGCGGGAGGTAGGGATGGAGCAGTACTTC.

The rearrangement uses TRBV27 and TRBJ2-3; 12 bases are a match to TRBD2. The V segment lost 2 bases and the J segment 1 base; nucleotides outside the gene matches: 7. The germline CDR1 and CDR2 sequences are MNHEY and SMNVEV (reference sequence). The CDR3 is made up of 18 amino acids. The CDR3 DNA sequence: TGTGCCAGCAGTTTACTAGCGGGAGGGCTAACGGGCACAGATACGCAGTATTTT. It codes for CASSLLAGGLTGTDTQYF.

The rearrangement joins TRBV3-1 (or the pseudogene TRBV3-2) to TRBJ2-7, with a tentative D call TRBD1 (6 bases). The V gene lost 0 bases and the J gene lost 5 bases, with 8 bases spanning the gap. The germline gives CDR1 LGHDT, CDR2 YNNKEL (reference sequence). The CDR3 extends over 13 amino acids. In DNA, the CDR3 is TGTGCCAGCAGCCAAGATAGGGGGAACGAGCAGTACTTC. Encoded protein: CASSQDRGNEQYF.

The V call is TRBV4-1, the J call TRBJ1-2; no firm D call. V shed 4 bases and J shed 3 bases, with 18 bases lying between them. This CDR3 region has 16 residues. CDR1 and CDR2 (germline): MGHRA, YSYEKL. This CDR3 reads CASSLRRGVVDYGYTF. CDR3 DNA: TGCGCCAGCAGCCTCCGGCGGGGTGTTGTGGACTATGGCTACACCTTC.

The chain combines TRBV29-1 with TRBJ2-1; possibly TRBD2 for D (6 bases). CDR1 and CDR2 (germline): SQVTM, ANQGSEA. Trimming took 4 bases from V and 6 from J, leaving 19 bases between them. This CDR3 is 15 amino acids long. The CDR3 DNA reads as TGCAGCGTTGTTGCAATCGGGGGATGGAGCAATGAGCAGTTCTTC. Its protein product is CSVVAIGGWSNEQFF.

This clone showed up just a few times. J is TRBJ2-5 and V is TRBV7-3; D is unclear. Per germline, CDR1 SGHTA and CDR2 FQGTGA. The CDR3 sequence is 15 residues long. Deletions cut 5 bases from V and 4 bases from J, with 17 bases between. CDR3 region: CASSVSHGPRETQYF. In DNA form, the CDR3 reads TGTGCCAGCAGCGTTTCACACGGGCCCCGAGAGACCCAGTACTTC.

This CDR3 reads CASSLVGNEQFF. CDR3 in DNA: TGTGCCAGCAGCTTAGTTGGCAATGAGCAGTTCTTC. This rearrangement joins TRBV7-9 to TRBJ2-1; D not resolved. The V gene's germline CDR1 is SEHNR and CDR2 FQNEAQ (reference sequence). This CDR3 is built from 12 residues. V shed 1 base and J shed 6 bases, with 4 bases lying between them.

Concerning this clone itself: At one end, the junction sequence differs from germline, possibly due to a read error. V and J are TRBV30 and TRBJ2-2, with 13 positions matching TRBD2. In germline, CDR1 is GTSNPN, CDR2 SVGIG (reference sequence). The CDR3 is 12 amino acids. The CDR3 is CGTSGATGELFF. CDR3 nucleotides: TGCGGGACTAGCGGGGCTACCGGGGAGCTGTTTTTT.

The V and J genes are TRBV29-1 and TRBJ1-1; TRBD1 is a possible D gene (6 bases). Germline CDR1 reads SQVTM; CDR2 reads ANQGSEA. The CDR3 is 11 amino acids. V gave up 6 bases and J gave up 5 bases, with 10 bases separating them. This CDR3 reads CSVEGGTEAFF. The CDR3 nucleotides are TGCAGCGTCGAGGGGGGGACTGAAGCTTTCTTT. The whole variable domain, remainder taken from reference TRBV29-1 and TRBJ1-1, is SAVISQKPSRDICQRGTSLTIQCQVDSQVTMMFWYRQQPGQSLTLIATANQGSEATYESGFVIDKFPISRPNLTFSTLTVSNMSPEDSSIYLCSVEGGTEAFFGQGTRLTVV.

The chain joins TRBV27 to TRBJ2-3, with 12 bases fitting TRBD1. The germline V gene has CDR1 MNHEY and CDR2 SMNVEV (reference sequence). Trimming cost V 3 bases and J 3 bases; bases outside gene matches: 4. The CDR3 contains 16 residues. As DNA, the CDR3 is TGTGCCAGCAGTTTCGGGACAGGGGGCATGACAGATACGCAGTATTTT. Translating gives CASSFGTGGMTDTQYF.

J is TRBJ2-5 and V is TRBV6-5, with D possibly matching TRBD1 (6 bases). This CDR3 comprises 14 residues. Germline V gives CDR1 MNHEY, CDR2 SVGAGI. V shed 7 bases and J shed 6 bases, with 18 bases lying between them. The DNA of the CDR3 is TGTGCCAGCACCCTAACAACAGGGTCGAAGACCCAGTACTTC. It is translated as CASTLTTGSKTQYF.

The rearrangement links TRBV11-2 to TRBJ2-2, with 14 bases that match TRBD2. This CDR3 spans 13 amino acids. V trimming: 11 bases; J trimming: 7 bases; junction bases outside the gene matches: 3. Germline V lookup: CDR1 SGHAT, CDR2 FQNNGV. The CDR3 nucleotides read TGTGCCGGAGGACTAGCGGGAGGCGGGGAGCTGTTTTTT. Its protein product is CAGGLAGGGELFF.

The genes are TRBV3-1 (or the pseudogene TRBV3-2) and TRBJ2-5; 10 positions agree with TRBD2. The CDR3 has 15 amino acids. V gave up 2 bases and J gave up 2 bases; unmatched junction bases: 2. Germline V gene lookup returns CDR1 LGHDT and CDR2 YNNKEL (reference sequence). The CDR3 bases are TGTGCCAGCAGCCAACGGACTAGCGGTCAAGAGACCCAGTACTTC. Translating it yields CASSQRTSGQETQYF.

The chain employs TRBV3-1 (or the pseudogene TRBV3-2) and TRBJ2-7; D ambiguous. Trimming took off 1 base at V and 5 bases at J, with 6 bases between the two ends. There are 12 residues in the CDR3. Germline V gives CDR1 LGHDT, CDR2 YNNKEL (reference sequence). In nucleotides, the CDR3 is TGTGCCAGCAGCCAAGGCCCGAACGAGCAGTACTTC. It specifies CASSQGPNEQYF.